This T cell receptor beta chain originates from a study of graft-versus-host responses after intestinal transplantation. In the case of this clone: Its antigen is currently unknown.

Measured with immunoSEQ multiplex PCR; TCRdb has only the in-frame clones, and not every one. The sample records about 15,000 clones, around three fifths being singletons. Researchers processed graft tissue to release intraepithelial and lamina propria lymphocytes. The CDR3 sequence is 15 residues long. The germline gives CDR1 MGHRA, CDR2 YSYEKL. V shed 2 bases, J shed 1 base, and the junction held 2 bases outside the gene matches. Whole-study findings and limits: GvH clones detected in recipient marrow included some appearing first in ileum or blood. Individuals carrying graft-donor T cell macrochimerism showed high graft-versus-host to host-versus-graft clonal ratios in allografts.

This sequence was found in a human patient who received an intestinal transplant, so some T cells may come from the graft donor. Here the sequenced sample was ileum tissue, taken 524 days after transplant. The chain couples TRBV4-1 to TRBJ2-7, with 10 positions matching TRBD2. The CDR3 loop is CASSQISGGSYEQYF. The CDR3 region has the DNA TGCGCCAGCAGCCAAATTAGCGGGGGGTCCTACGAGCAGTACTTC.